This T cell receptor (beta chain) is from a study of CD49a tissue-resident CD8 T cells in human skin (dated by TCRdb to the late 2010s). About the investigation overall: The study looked at subsets of tissue-resident memory CD8+ T cells in human skin, with the subsets defined by expression of CD49a, CD69 and CD103.

With regard to this clone: This clone's antigen is unknown. Per-base quality was not reported, and no clone a single base away is much larger than it.

In sorted CD8+ T cells obtained from the blood, dermis and epidermis of about 5 healthy donors, TCR beta CDR3 regions were analysed. All TCR-sequenced donors were healthy individuals, and each provided both blood and skin samples. Sorting was used to isolate CD8+ T cell populations prior to TCR beta sequencing. Skin was separated into dermal and epidermal compartments before T cells were analysed. The germline V gene yields MDHEN for CDR1 and SYDVKM for CDR2. Unmatched junction bases come to 1, with V trimmed by 3 bases and J by 0 bases. The CDR3 runs 16 amino acids, cysteine and phenylalanine included. Only the CDR3 portion is preserved as DNA: 48 bases, with reading frame beginning at the first base. Libraries were prepared through the immunoSEQ multiplex PCR assay. Concerning the study's data processing: How frequently each TCR V beta family was used was compared between the sorted CD8+ T cell populations from blood, dermis and epidermis. The source is immuneACCESS, and TCRdb retained only in-frame sequences with V and J called. Part of the clones is not carried over; for the studies checked, unresolved V genes explain less than half of this, and the remainder is unexplained. D and trimming come from the DNA, and the V and J calls and clone size come from that table. A total of about 1,200 clones appear in this sample, 78% of them only once. The ten largest make up approximately 10% of the sample.

The TCR originated in a human donor in good health. Sequencing used CD103- CD8+ T cells sorted from skin dermis. The rearrangement joined TRBV28 to TRBJ2-7; 14 middle bases align to TRBD2. The CDR3 region reads CASSLGLAGVSYEQYF. The DNA sequence follows: TGTGCCAGCAGTTTGGGACTAGCGGGAGTCTCCTACGAGCAGTACTTC.